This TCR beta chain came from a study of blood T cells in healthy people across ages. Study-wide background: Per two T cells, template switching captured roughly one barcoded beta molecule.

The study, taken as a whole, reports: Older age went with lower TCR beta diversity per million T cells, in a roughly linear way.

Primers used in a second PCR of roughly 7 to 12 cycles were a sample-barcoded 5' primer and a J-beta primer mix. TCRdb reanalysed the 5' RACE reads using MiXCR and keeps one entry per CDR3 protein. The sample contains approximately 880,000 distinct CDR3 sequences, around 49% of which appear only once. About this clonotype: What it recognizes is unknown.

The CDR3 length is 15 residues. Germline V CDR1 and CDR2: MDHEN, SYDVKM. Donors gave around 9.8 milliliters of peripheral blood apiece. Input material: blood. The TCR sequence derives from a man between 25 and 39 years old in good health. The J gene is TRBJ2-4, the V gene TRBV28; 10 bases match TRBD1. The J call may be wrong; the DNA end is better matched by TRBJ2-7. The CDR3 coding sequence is TGTGCCAGCAGACCTTCGGGACAGGGGATTTGCGAGCAGTACTTC. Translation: CASRPSGQGICEQYF.